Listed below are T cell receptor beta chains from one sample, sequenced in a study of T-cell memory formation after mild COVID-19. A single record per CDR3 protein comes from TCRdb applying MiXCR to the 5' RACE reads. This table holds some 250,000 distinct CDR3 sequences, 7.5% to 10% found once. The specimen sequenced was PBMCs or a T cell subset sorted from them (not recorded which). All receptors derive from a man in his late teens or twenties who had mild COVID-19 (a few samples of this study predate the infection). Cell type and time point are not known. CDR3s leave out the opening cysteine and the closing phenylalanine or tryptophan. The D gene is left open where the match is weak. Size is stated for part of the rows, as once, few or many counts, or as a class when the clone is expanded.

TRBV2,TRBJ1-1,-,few,ASSGPAGVGAF
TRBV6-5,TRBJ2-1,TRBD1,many,ASRNDRVNEQF
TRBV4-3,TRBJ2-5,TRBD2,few,ASSQFYSGVPIQETQY
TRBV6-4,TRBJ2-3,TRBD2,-,ARRLGGDTDTQY
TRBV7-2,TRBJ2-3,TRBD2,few,ASSFGGEDTQY
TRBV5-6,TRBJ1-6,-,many,ASSLGLGGSPLH
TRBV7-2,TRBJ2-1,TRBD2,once,ASRIGTSGVQEQF
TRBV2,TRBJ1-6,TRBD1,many,ASRDRASSYNSPLH
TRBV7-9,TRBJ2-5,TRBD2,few,DSSLEWGGETQY
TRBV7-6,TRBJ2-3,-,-,ASSLFWGTDTQY
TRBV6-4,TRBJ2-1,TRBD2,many,ASSPTSDNEQF
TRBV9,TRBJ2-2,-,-,ASSPRTKVNTGELF
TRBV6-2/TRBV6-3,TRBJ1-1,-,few,ASSYHGAVNTEAF
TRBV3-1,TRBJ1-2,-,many,ASSQERSDGRTKT
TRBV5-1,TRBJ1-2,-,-,ASSPGQAEGYT
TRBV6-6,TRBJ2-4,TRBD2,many,ASSYTWGAGLGDIQY
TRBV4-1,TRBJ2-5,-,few,ASSQGGSSETQY
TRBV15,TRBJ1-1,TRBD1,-,ATSREGTATEAF
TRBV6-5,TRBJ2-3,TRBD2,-,ASSGLAGADTQY
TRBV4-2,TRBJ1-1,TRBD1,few,ASSPGDRGWANTEAF
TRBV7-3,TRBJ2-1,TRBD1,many,ASSRGYFRGEQF
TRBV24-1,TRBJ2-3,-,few,ATSHPPDHTDTQY
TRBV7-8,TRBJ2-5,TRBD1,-,ASSSSRGYEETQY
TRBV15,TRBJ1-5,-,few,ATSGYRSTGVYSNQPQH
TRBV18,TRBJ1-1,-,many,ASSSPVNTEAF
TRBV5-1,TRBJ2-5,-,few,ASILVAGKEETQY
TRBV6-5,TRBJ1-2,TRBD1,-,ASSYYRGDGYT
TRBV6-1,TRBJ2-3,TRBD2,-,ASSRGAGGTSTDTQY
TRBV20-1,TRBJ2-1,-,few,SARGILDNEQF
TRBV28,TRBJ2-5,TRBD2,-,ATGLAAHQETQY
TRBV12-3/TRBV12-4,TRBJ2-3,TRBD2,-,ATSRGVRGTDTQY
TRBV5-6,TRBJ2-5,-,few,ASSLEGLGRLLQTQY
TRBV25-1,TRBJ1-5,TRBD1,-,ASSENGQGDWQPQH
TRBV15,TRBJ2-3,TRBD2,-,ATSPTSGGSDTQY
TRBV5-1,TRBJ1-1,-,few,ASSLVWQNTEAF
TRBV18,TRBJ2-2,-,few,ASSPTANTGELF
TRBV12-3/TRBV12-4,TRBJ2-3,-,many,ASSLALTDTQY
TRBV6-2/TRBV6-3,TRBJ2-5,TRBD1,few,ASSQRQGRWETQY
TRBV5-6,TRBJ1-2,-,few,ASSEESYGYT
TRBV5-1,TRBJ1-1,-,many,ASSPGGGEMNTEAF
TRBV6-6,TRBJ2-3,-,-,ASSYGTLTDTQY
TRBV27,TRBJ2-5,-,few,ARQGETQY
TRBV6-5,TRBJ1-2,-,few,ASSLDRHPYGYT
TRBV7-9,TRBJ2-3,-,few,ASSAWTGTVTDTQY
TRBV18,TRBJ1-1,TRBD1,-,ASSPGFQGATEAF